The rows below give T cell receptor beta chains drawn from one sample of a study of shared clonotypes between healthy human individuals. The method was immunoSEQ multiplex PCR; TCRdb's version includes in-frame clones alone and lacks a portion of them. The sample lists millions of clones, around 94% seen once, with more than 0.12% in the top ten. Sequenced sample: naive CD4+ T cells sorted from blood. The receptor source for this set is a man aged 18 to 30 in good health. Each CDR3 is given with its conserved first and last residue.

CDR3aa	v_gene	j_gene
CASSSQGGGGQPQHF	TRBV7-8	TRBJ1-5
CASSYDSLSREQFF	TRBV11-3	TRBJ2-1
CASSRTGRGDHGDTQYF	TRBV5-4	TRBJ2-3
CAITDRELTDTQYF	TRBV10-3	TRBJ2-3
CASSPDRGRGYTF	TRBV18	TRBJ1-2
CASSVVWASGANEQFF	TRBV9	TRBJ2-1
CASSQVTSGRFEQFF	TRBV4-3	TRBJ2-1
CASSPPYRTGFEKLFF	TRBV7-8	TRBJ1-4
CASRGDRGLNQPQHF	TRBV6-6	TRBJ1-5
CASSPRQGNSPLHF	TRBV19	TRBJ1-6
CASSFTGGVPRGYTF	TRBV7-9	TRBJ1-2
CASSYSGASYEQYF	TRBV6-5	TRBJ2-7
CASSLRLAGDNEQFF	TRBV11-3	TRBJ2-1
CASSLGQANEKLFF	TRBV7-9	TRBJ1-4
CASSYPASGGADTQYF	TRBV6-5	TRBJ2-3
CASSYGRPSSTDTQYF	TRBV6-6	TRBJ2-3
CASSYQAEQYF	TRBV13	TRBJ2-7
CASSYSIRELPYGYTF	TRBV6-5	TRBJ1-2
CASSRSLSPDYNEQFF	TRBV7-9	TRBJ2-1
CASSLGGAWDTQYF	TRBV11-3	TRBJ2-3
CASQDRVGYGYTF	TRBV28	TRBJ1-2
CASSLEGQGGFQPQHF	TRBV7-9	TRBJ1-5
CASSLLMSGSNQPQHF	TRBV5-6	TRBJ1-5
CAISGKITTYEQYF	TRBV10-3	TRBJ2-7